Each of the 27 T cell receptor beta chains below was sequenced from the same sample in a study of a mutant IDH1 vaccine in newly diagnosed glioma. The antigens for these receptors are not known. Time point indicated: week 47, end of study. The content of each vaccine dose was 300 ug of mutant IDH1 20-mer peptide, and topical imiquimod accompanied it. TCRdb's table, derived via immunoSEQ multiplex PCR, lists solely in-frame clones and lacks some. The sample shows about 60,000 clones, 80% to 85% of them seen only once. Sequenced material: PBMCs, taken from a glioma patient whose treatment included an IDH1 peptide vaccine. These TCRs come from a woman aged 50 to 60 with glioma.

The rearrangement uses TRBV19 and TRBJ1-2, with TRBD1 identical over 8 bases. This CDR3 is 15 amino acids long. V dropped 4 bases and J dropped 8; count of bases not matched to a gene: 12. Germline V CDR1 and CDR2: LNHDA, SQIVND (reference sequence). The CDR3 here is CASSTTGAQQQGYTF. CDR3 DNA sequence: TGTGCCAGTAGTACGACAGGGGCCCAACAACAGGGCTACACCTTC.

This rearrangement joins TRBV6-5 to TRBJ1-1; 7 bases agree with TRBD1. Germline V CDR1 and CDR2: MNHEY, SVGAGI. J lost 1 base, V lost 6 bases, and 8 bases had no gene match. CDR3 size: 15 residues. As DNA, the CDR3 is TGTGCCAGCAGCCGACAGGGTGTAGGGAACACTGAAGCTTTCTTT. It is translated as CASSRQGVGNTEAFF.

As concerns this clone: This CDR3 is also generated by other DNA sequences in the sample. The gene calls are TRBV19 and TRBJ1-1, with D unresolved. Germline CDR1 LNHDA, CDR2 SQIVND (reference sequence). The CDR3 totals 13 residues. V lost 3 bases to trimming and J lost 0 bases, with 5 bases between them. The CDR3 loop reads CASSISVNTEAFF. The CDR3 DNA follows: TGTGCCAGTAGTATCTCAGTGAACACTGAAGCTTTCTTT.

The rearrangement links TRBV6-5 to TRBJ1-5; no definite D call. This CDR3 is 13 amino acids long. Deletions cut 4 bases from V and 5 bases from J, with 9 bases between. Germline V gene sequence: CDR1 MNHEY, CDR2 SVGAGI. Written as DNA, the CDR3 is TGTGCCAGCAGTTCAAACCACTATCAGCCCCAGCATTTT. Its translation: CASSSNHYQPQHF.

This chain links TRBV19 with TRBJ2-1; tentative D call: TRBD2 (5 bases). The CDR3 spans 13 residues. With 1 base removed from V and 10 bases from J, the gap between germline ends came to 11 bases. Germline V CDR1 and CDR2: LNHDA, SQIVND (reference sequence). CDR3 residues: CASSIVEGAEQFF. CDR3 DNA: TGTGCCAGTAGTATAGTCGAGGGAGCGGAGCAGTTCTTC. The variable domain in full, completed from reference TRBV19 and TRBJ2-1, reads DGGITQSPKYLFRKEGQNVTLSCEQNLNHDAMYWYRQDPGQGLRLIYYSQIVNDFQKGDIAEGYSVSREKKESFPLTVTSAQKNPTAFYLCASSIVEGAEQFFGPGTRLTVL.

The chain combines TRBV5-1 with TRBJ2-5, with D tentatively TRBD1 or TRBD2 (5 bases each). Germline V gene sequence: CDR1 SGHRS, CDR2 YFSETQ. The CDR3 consists of 13 residues. With 3 bases removed from V and 2 bases from J, the gap between germline ends came to 8 bases. The CDR3 here is CASSWGIQETQYF. CDR3 DNA sequence: TGCGCCAGCAGCTGGGGGATACAAGAGACCCAGTACTTC.

V gene TRBV6-5 combines with J gene TRBJ2-5; possibly TRBD1 for D (5 bases). This CDR3 contains 13 residues. The V gene's germline CDR1 is MNHEY and CDR2 SVGAGI. With 7 bases removed from V and 7 bases from J, the gap between germline ends came to 16 bases. The CDR3 reads CASTGRVHGTQYF. DNA of the CDR3: TGTGCCAGCACGGGCAGGGTGCACGGGACCCAGTACTTC.

The V and J genes are TRBV7-2 and TRBJ2-3; 7 bases are a match to TRBD1. The J segment lost 13 bases and the V segment lost 4 bases, leaving 11 bases of the junction unmatched. The germline CDR1 and CDR2 sequences are SGHTA and FQGNSA. This CDR3 comprises 13 residues. The CDR3 region has the DNA TGTGCCAGCAGCTCGTCCCGGGACAGCCGCAAGTATTTT. This gives the protein CASSSSRDSRKYF. The complete variable domain, with remaining parts taken from reference TRBV7-2 and TRBJ2-3, reads GAGVSQSPSNKVTEKGKDVELRCDPISGHTALYWYRQSLGQGLEFLIYFQGNSAPDKSGLPSDRFSAERTGGSVSTLTIQRTQQEDSAVYLCASSSSRDSRKYFGPGTRLTVL.

This clone was seen only a few times. One junction end disagrees with the germline gene, perhaps due to a read error. The J gene is TRBJ1-1, the V gene TRBV7-8; a possible D gene is TRBD1 (5 bases). CDR1 SGHVS and CDR2 FQNEAQ come from the germline V gene. The CDR3 runs to 12 residues. The CDR3 loop reads CATQGPGRRAWF. In DNA, the CDR3 is TGTGCCACCCAAGGTCCGGGACGGAGGGCTTGGTTT.

The gene calls are TRBV6-5 and TRBJ1-4, with D perhaps TRBD1 (5 bases). The germline V gene has CDR1 MNHEY and CDR2 SVGAGI. Trimming removed 8 bases from V and 7 bases from J, with 8 bases in between. CDR3 size: 11 residues. DNA for the CDR3: TGTGCCAGCGGGGCTCGTGAAAAACTGTTTTTT. Translating it yields CASGAREKLFF.

The chain couples TRBV7-9 to TRBJ2-3, with a weak D call TRBD2 (5 bases). From germline, CDR1 is SEHNR and CDR2 FQNEAQ (reference sequence). V lost 6 bases and J lost 5, with 9 bases in between. The CDR3 runs to 12 residues. The DNA for the CDR3 is TGTGCCAGCAGGGCCGAGGGAGATACGCAGTATTTT. Translation: CASRAEGDTQYF.

This clone was found once. The chain carries TRBV14 and TRBJ1-4, with 7 bases identical to TRBD1. V was clipped by 3 bases and J by 0 bases; unmatched bases: 7. The CDR3 length is 17 residues. Germline V CDR1 and CDR2: SGHDN, FVKESK. The CDR3 DNA reads TGTGCCAGCAGCCATACAGGGGTCTATGCAACTAATGAAAAACTGTTTTTT. Amino acid sequence: CASSHTGVYATNEKLFF.

The rearrangement uses TRBV5-1 and TRBJ1-2, with 7 bases lining up with TRBD1. Germline V lookup: CDR1 SGHRS, CDR2 YFSETQ. Losses at the gene ends were 4 bases for V and 1 base for J; bases not matched to a gene: 7. The CDR3 has 15 amino acids. CDR3 residues: CASSETGEVNYGYTF. The CDR3 nucleotides are TGCGCCAGCAGCGAAACAGGGGAGGTTAACTATGGCTACACCTTC. Looking up the rest from reference TRBV5-1 and TRBJ1-2 gives the full variable domain: KAGVTQTPRYLIKTRGQQVTLSCSPISGHRSVSWYQQTPGQGLQFLFEYFSETQRNKGNFPGRFSGRQFSNSRSEMNVSTLELGDSALYLCASSETGEVNYGYTFGSGTRLTVV.

The chain has TRBV27 and TRBJ1-1; 8 nucleotides agree with TRBD1. V was pared by 4 bases and J by 1 base, with 2 bases of the junction left unmatched. Per the germline V gene, CDR1 is MNHEY and CDR2 is SMNVEV (reference sequence). This CDR3 has 14 amino acids. CDR3 nucleotides: TGTGCCAGCAGTTCAGGGACAGGGAACACTGAAGCTTTCTTT. Its translation: CASSSGTGNTEAFF.

This chain uses TRBV30 with TRBJ2-7; TRBD1 aligns across 8 bases. CDR1 and CDR2 from the germline V gene are GTSNPN and SVGIG (reference sequence). CDR3 size: 15 residues. V was pared by 3 bases and J by 0 bases, with 7 bases of the junction left unmatched. In DNA form, the CDR3 reads TGTGCCTGGAGACCCCGGGACAGGACCTCCTACGAGCAGTACTTC. It yields the protein CAWRPRDRTSYEQYF.

The genes are TRBV7-9 and TRBJ2-7; 10 bases agree with TRBD2. Per germline, CDR1 SEHNR and CDR2 FQNEAQ (reference sequence). V was pared by 7 bases and J by 7 bases, with 10 bases of the junction left unmatched. This CDR3 comprises 14 residues. The CDR3 here is CASTFSGGPEEQYF. CDR3 nucleotides: TGTGCCAGCACCTTTAGCGGGGGGCCGGAAGAGCAGTACTTC.

J is TRBJ1-1 and V is TRBV19, with 8 bases aligning to TRBD1. Germline CDR1 LNHDA, CDR2 SQIVND (reference sequence). CDR3 size: 14 residues. J was trimmed by 6 bases and V by 2 bases; bases with no gene match: 5. The CDR3 protein is CASSIKSTGAEAFF. CDR3 sequence (DNA): TGTGCCAGTAGTATAAAATCGACAGGGGCTGAAGCTTTCTTT.

This sequence joins TRBV27 and TRBJ1-2, with D unclear. This CDR3 has 13 amino acids. Germline V CDR1 and CDR2: MNHEY, SMNVEV (reference sequence). The germline V and J ends were trimmed by 8 bases and 2 bases, with 12 bases remaining between them. The CDR3 coding sequence is TGTGCCAGCTCCCGGGTAGGGAACTATGGCTACACCTTC. Amino acids: CASSRVGNYGYTF.

The genes are TRBV7-9 and TRBJ1-2, with D unclear. The germline gives CDR1 SEHNR, CDR2 FQNEAQ (reference sequence). The CDR3 loop spans 12 amino acids. The ends were cut back, 2 bases at V and 5 bases at J, with 6 bases in the middle. CDR3 sequence: CASSLSGYGYTF. CDR3 bases: TGTGCCAGCAGCTTAAGTGGATATGGCTACACCTTC.

The CDR3: CASSLKNTEAFF. The CDR3 DNA reads as TGCGCCAGCAGTCTTAAGAACACTGAAGCTTTCTTT. J is TRBJ1-1 and V is TRBV23-1; no clear D. TRBV23-1 is marked as an open reading frame, function uncertain. CDR3 size: 12 residues. Trimming stripped 4 bases from V and 1 base from J, with 4 bases between.

The rearrangement joins TRBV5-8 to TRBJ2-7; no clear D. V was trimmed by 4 bases and J by 2 bases, leaving 16 bases between them. CDR1 SGHTS and CDR2 YDEGEE come from the germline V gene. This CDR3 has 15 residues. The CDR3 DNA sequence: TGTGCCAGCAGCCTCAGACGGTCTCAAGCCTACGAGCAGTACTTC. Its translation is CASSLRRSQAYEQYF.

The chain employs TRBV14 and TRBJ2-4, with D possibly called TRBD1 or TRBD2 (5 bases each). CDR3 length: 13 amino acids. Germline V gene data show CDR1 as SGHDN and CDR2 as FVKESK. Trimming removed 0 bases from V and 8 bases from J, with 8 bases in between. The DNA for the CDR3 is TGTGCCAGCAGCCAAGATCGAGGGGACATTCAGTACTTC. Its protein is CASSQDRGDIQYF.

The J gene is TRBJ1-6, the V gene TRBV7-6; a weak D match, TRBD1 (5 bases). The V gene's germline CDR1 is SGHVS and CDR2 FNYEAQ. This CDR3 is 16 amino acids long. V was clipped by 5 bases and J by 10 bases, with 21 bases between them. For the CDR3, the DNA is TGTGCCAGCAGCCGGACGGGGGGGGATGGGAAGTCACCCCTCCACTTT. This encodes CASSRTGGDGKSPLHF.

This sequence joins TRBV27 and TRBJ1-1, with 8 bases lining up with TRBD1. V dropped 7 bases and J dropped 8; count of bases not matched to a gene: 12. CDR3 length equals 14 residues. CDR1 and CDR2 (germline): MNHEY, SMNVEV (reference sequence). CDR3 region: CASNFGGQGAEAFF. In nucleotides, the CDR3 is TGTGCCAGCAACTTCGGAGGACAGGGCGCAGAAGCTTTCTTT.

The chain couples TRBV4-1 to TRBJ2-2; D is perhaps TRBD1 (5 bases). Germline assignment: CDR1 MGHRA and CDR2 YSYEKL. The CDR3 spans 16 residues. V lost 4 bases to trimming and J lost 4 bases, with 16 bases between them. The CDR3 reads CASSPYMTVTTGELFF. The DNA for the CDR3 is TGCGCCAGCAGCCCATATATGACAGTCACCACCGGGGAGCTGTTTTTT.

V is TRBV4-1 and J is TRBJ1-2, with TRBD1 as a possible D gene (5 bases). Germline V gene data show CDR1 as MGHRA and CDR2 as YSYEKL. The CDR3 extends over 15 amino acids. V was shortened by 1 base and J by 4 bases, with 13 bases between the two germline ends. This chain's CDR3 is CASSQVETDLYGYTF. The CDR3 DNA follows: TGCGCCAGCAGCCAAGTGGAGACAGACCTCTATGGCTACACCTTC.

This clone has more than one count but fewer than ten. The CDR3 sequence is CAWGRDRFEAFF. CDR3 DNA sequence: TGTGCCTGGGGTAGGGACAGGTTTGAAGCTTTCTTT. The rearrangement uses TRBV30 and TRBJ1-1, with 8 bases matching TRBD1. J lost 7 bases, V lost 5 bases, and 6 bases had no gene match. The CDR3 runs 12 residues. The germline gives CDR1 GTSNPN, CDR2 SVGIG (reference sequence).